This passage covers 23 T cell receptor beta chains from one sample sequenced in a study of blood T cell repertoires in COVID-19. Clones were sequenced by immunoSEQ multiplex PCR, and TCRdb holds only the in-frame ones, with some missing. This sample has 45,000 to 50,000 clones, with more than 75% found just once. The material sequenced was peripheral blood. Receptors were obtained from an elderly woman with COVID-19, enrolled during active disease.

This chain connects TRBV6-6 to TRBJ2-3; 8 positions match TRBD2. Germline V gene lookup returns CDR1 MNHNY and CDR2 SVGAGI (reference sequence). V gave up 5 bases and J gave up 4 bases; unmatched junction bases: 17. The CDR3 length is 18 residues. CDR3 nucleotides: TGTGCCAGCAGTCCCCGGGGACTACGCCGCGGGGGGTCAGATACGCAGTATTTT. It is translated as CASSPRGLRRGGSDTQYF.

The chain combines TRBV3-1 (or the pseudogene TRBV3-2) with TRBJ2-7, with D tentatively TRBD2 (7 bases). The CDR3 consists of 15 residues. V dropped 2 bases and J dropped 6 bases, with 17 bases sitting between them. CDR1 is LGHDT and CDR2 is YNNKEL in the germline V gene (reference sequence). CDR3 sequence: CASSQSGGRLVEQYF. CDR3 DNA sequence: TGTGCCAGCAGCCAATCGGGGGGCCGGCTAGTCGAGCAGTACTTC.

The rearrangement uses TRBV6-6 and TRBJ2-7, with D perhaps TRBD1 (5 bases). V was shortened by 0 bases and J by 9 bases, with 12 bases between the two germline ends. CDR3 length: 13 amino acids. Germline V gene data show CDR1 as MNHNY and CDR2 as SVGAGI (reference sequence). CDR3 protein: CASSYSRQSWQYF. The CDR3 nucleotides are TGTGCCAGCAGTTACTCGAGACAGTCCTGGCAGTACTTC.

The chain uses TRBV11-2 and TRBJ2-2; 15 bases match TRBD2. Losses at the gene ends were 4 bases for V and 4 bases for J; bases not matched to a gene: 1. The CDR3 has 16 amino acids. Germline values: CDR1 SGHAT, CDR2 FQNNGV. CDR3 nucleotides: TGTGCCAGCAGCTCGGGACTAGCGGGAGGCACCGGGGAGCTGTTTTTT. Its protein is CASSSGLAGGTGELFF. The whole variable domain, remainder taken from reference TRBV11-2 and TRBJ2-2, is EAGVAQSPRYKIIEKRQSVAFWCNPISGHATLYWYQQILGQGPKLLIQFQNNGVVDDSQLPKDRFSAERLKGVDSTLKIQPAKLEDSAVYLCASSSGLAGGTGELFFGEGSRLTVL.

This clone was observed a handful of times. This sequence joins TRBV19 and TRBJ1-2, with 8 bases aligning to TRBD1. Trimming took 1 base from V and 4 from J; bases not matched to a gene: 8. This CDR3 has 16 amino acids. CDR1 is LNHDA, CDR2 SQIVND, per germline (reference sequence). CDR3 in DNA: TGTGCCAGTAGTATAGGAAACTGGGACAGGTCCTATGGCTACACCTTC. This translates into CASSIGNWDRSYGYTF.

The genes are TRBV15 and TRBJ1-3; 11 bases agree with TRBD1. V lost 2 bases and J lost 1; bases outside the gene matches: 4. Germline V gene data show CDR1 as LNHNV and CDR2 as YYDKDF (reference sequence). The CDR3 is 17 amino acids. This chain's CDR3 is CATSRTGTGGSGNTIYF. The CDR3 nucleotides read TGTGCCACCAGCAGAACCGGGACAGGGGGTTCTGGAAACACCATATATTTT.

The genes are TRBV7-8 and TRBJ1-1; tentative D call: TRBD1 (6 bases). This CDR3 is built from 15 residues. The germline V and J ends were trimmed by 5 bases and 1 base, with 14 bases remaining between them. Germline V gene sequence: CDR1 SGHVS, CDR2 FQNEAQ. CDR3 amino acids: CASSPGGQANTEAFF. The CDR3, as DNA: TGTGCCAGCAGCCCGGGGGGACAAGCGAACACTGAAGCTTTCTTT.

The V gene is TRBV30, the J gene TRBJ1-6; D call uncertain. From germline, CDR1 is GTSNPN and CDR2 SVGIG (reference sequence). This CDR3 has 14 amino acids. DNA for the CDR3: TGTGCAAGAAGAGGAGGCTCCTATAATTCACCCCTCCACTTT. This codes for CARRGGSYNSPLHF.

This clone was picked up one time. The V gene is TRBV23-1, the J gene TRBJ2-7; TRBD1 matches 9 bases. TRBV23-1 carries the ORF label, with uncertain function. This CDR3 has 15 residues. V gave up 3 bases and J gave up 3 bases; unmatched junction bases: 6. CDR3 loop: CASSQAGTGIYEQYF. CDR3 DNA sequence: TGCGCCAGCAGTCAGGCCGGGACAGGGATCTACGAGCAGTACTTC.

The chain carries TRBV4-1 and TRBJ2-3; 10 bases match TRBD2. V lost 3 bases and J lost 2; bases outside the gene matches: 11. Germline CDR1 and CDR2: MGHRA and YSYEKL. There are 18 residues in the CDR3. The CDR3 DNA reads TGCGCCAGCAGCCAGTCCGGGACTAGCGCCTTCCCCACAGATACGCAGTATTTT. Its protein is CASSQSGTSAFPTDTQYF.

The genes are TRBV2 and TRBJ2-5; D might be TRBD1 (6 bases). Germline V lookup: CDR1 SNHLY, CDR2 FYNNEI. This CDR3 is 12 amino acids long. Trimming took off 8 bases at V and 5 bases at J, with 12 bases between the two ends. CDR3 coding DNA: TGTGCCAGCGCCGGGACACTGGAGACCCAGTACTTC. Translating it yields CASAGTLETQYF.

This sequence joins TRBV2 and TRBJ1-1; TRBD1 matches 7 bases. Germline V gene lookup returns CDR1 SNHLY and CDR2 FYNNEI. The CDR3 totals 14 residues. Germline trimming cut 5 bases from V and 0 bases from J; bases unmatched to any gene: 3. CDR3 sequence (DNA): TGTGCCAGCAGTCTTGGACAGGTGAACACTGAAGCTTTCTTT. As protein: CASSLGQVNTEAFF.

The chain employs TRBV7-2 and TRBJ2-5, with D perhaps matching TRBD1 (5 bases). Germline loops: CDR1 SGHTA, CDR2 FQGNSA. V lost 5 bases and J lost 5, with 15 bases in between. The CDR3 sequence is 14 residues long. CDR3 sequence (DNA): TGTGCCAGCAGCCCCTTGACAGCAGCCGAGACCCAGTACTTC. This gives the protein CASSPLTAAETQYF.

The rearrangement uses TRBV13 and TRBJ2-7; 7 bases map to TRBD1. The junction had 5 bases not matched to a gene; V was cut back by 5 bases and J by 1 base. The CDR3 length is 14 residues. Germline V gene lookup returns CDR1 PRHDT and CDR2 FYEKMQ (reference sequence). The CDR3 bases are TGTGCCAGCAGCCCCCGGGACAGATCCTACGAGCAGTACTTC. Translating gives CASSPRDRSYEQYF.

CDR3 sequence (DNA): TGTGCCAGCAGCCTTAACAGGCCCTATGGCTACACCTTC. Protein sequence: CASSLNRPYGYTF. This chain uses TRBV28 with TRBJ1-2, with TRBD1 as a possible D gene (5 bases). V was cut by 6 bases and J by 4 bases, with 12 bases left in between. The CDR3 runs 13 residues. CDR1 and CDR2 (germline): MDHEN, SYDVKM.

The chain joins TRBV2 to TRBJ2-1, with TRBD1 matching over 10 bases. This CDR3 contains 19 residues. The V segment lost 9 bases and the J segment 3 bases; nucleotides outside the gene matches: 20. Germline assignment: CDR1 SNHLY and CDR2 FYNNEI. The CDR3 is CASELGTGEENRYYNEQFF. In DNA, the CDR3 is TGTGCCAGTGAACTCGGGACAGGGGAAGAAAATCGCTACTACAATGAGCAGTTCTTC.

The V gene is TRBV3-1 (or the pseudogene TRBV3-2), the J gene TRBJ2-1, with 9 bases lining up with TRBD2. V lost 4 bases and J lost 6; bases outside the gene matches: 10. The germline V gene has CDR1 LGHDT and CDR2 YNNKEL (reference sequence). The CDR3 length is 16 residues. This chain's CDR3 is CASSLGLASIRNEQFF. The CDR3 region has the DNA TGTGCCAGCAGCCTTGGACTAGCGTCCATTCGCAATGAGCAGTTCTTC.

The chain has TRBV7-9 and TRBJ1-2; D gene unclear. The CDR3 totals 13 residues. Germline lookup yields CDR1 SEHNR and CDR2 FQNEAQ (reference sequence). Trimming stripped 3 bases from V and 6 bases from J, with 11 bases between. Here the CDR3 DNA reads TGTGCCAGCAGCTTGGGCGGGTTCAATGGCTACACCTTC. This encodes CASSLGGFNGYTF.

J is TRBJ1-2 and V is TRBV5-1, with TRBD1 as a possible D gene (5 bases). The germline V gene encodes CDR1 SGHRS and CDR2 YFSETQ. The CDR3 spans 14 residues. V was shortened by 7 bases and J by 2 bases, with 15 bases between the two germline ends. As DNA, the CDR3 is TGCGCCAGCGCGCCGGTTGGGGCAAACTATGGCTACACCTTC. Encoded protein: CASAPVGANYGYTF.

The chain combines TRBV7-3 with TRBJ1-1, with 8 bases fitting TRBD1. This CDR3 contains 15 residues. The trim removed 3 bases at V and 1 base at J, leaving 4 bases unmatched. Germline CDR1 reads SGHTA; CDR2 reads FQGTGA. This chain's CDR3 is CASSFTGGGNTEAFF. In DNA form, the CDR3 reads TGTGCCAGCAGCTTCACAGGGGGAGGGAACACTGAAGCTTTCTTT.

This clone occurred a few times. The chain recombines TRBV2 with TRBJ1-2, with D possibly TRBD1 on 6 matching bases. The germline V gene encodes CDR1 SNHLY and CDR2 FYNNEI. Deletions cut 9 bases from V and 8 bases from J, with 10 bases between. This CDR3 comprises 10 residues. CDR3: CARARGGYTF. CDR3 nucleotide sequence: TGTGCCAGAGCAAGGGGGGGCTACACCTTC.

This clone has a single count. This chain joins TRBV5-1 and TRBJ2-5; tentatively, D is TRBD2 (5 bases). The CDR3 has 16 residues. The V end lost 4 bases, the J end lost 4 bases, and 20 bases lay between the germline ends. From germline, CDR1 is SGHRS and CDR2 YFSETQ. The CDR3, as DNA: TGCGCCAGCAGCCAGAGGCCGGGCCTGGGAGTAGAGACCCAGTACTTC. Translating it yields CASSQRPGLGVETQYF.

V is TRBV11-2 and J is TRBJ1-2; 12 bases agree with TRBD1. This CDR3 spans 16 amino acids. Germline CDR1 reads SGHAT; CDR2 reads FQNNGV. V lost 1 base and J lost 7; bases outside the gene matches: 7. CDR3 residues: CASSLASGTGGFGYTF. The DNA for the CDR3 is TGTGCCAGCAGCTTAGCATCCGGGACAGGGGGCTTTGGCTACACCTTC. The full variable domain, rest sourced from reference TRBV11-2 and TRBJ1-2, is EAGVAQSPRYKIIEKRQSVAFWCNPISGHATLYWYQQILGQGPKLLIQFQNNGVVDDSQLPKDRFSAERLKGVDSTLKIQPAKLEDSAVYLCASSLASGTGGFGYTFGSGTRLTVV.